This T cell receptor beta chain was profiled in a study of beta chain features in type 1 diabetes. There are a few counts of this clone. Its cognate antigen is unknown. As every portion of the isolated RNA was reverse transcribed, the sequencing read expressed TCRB transcripts. Data came from immunoSEQ multiplex PCR; TCRdb stores just in-frame clones and leaves some out. This repertoire shows around 430,000 clones, about 30% found once; its top ten account for 0.065%. General observations from the study: These data did not resolve whether HLA type affects TCRB rearrangement.

V was cut by 3 bases and J by 6 bases, with 25 bases left in between. The CDR3 runs to 18 residues. Germline CDR1 reads ENHRY; CDR2 reads SYGVKD. This clonotype was obtained from a man younger than 30 in good health. The chain couples TRBV10-3 to TRBJ2-3, with D tentatively TRBD1 or TRBD2 (5 bases each). Sequenced: naive CD4+ T cells from blood. DNA for the CDR3: TGTGCCATCAGTGAACCTACCCCGGGACGTCTAAGCCACGATACGCAGTATTTT. Amino acid sequence: CAISEPTPGRLSHDTQYF.